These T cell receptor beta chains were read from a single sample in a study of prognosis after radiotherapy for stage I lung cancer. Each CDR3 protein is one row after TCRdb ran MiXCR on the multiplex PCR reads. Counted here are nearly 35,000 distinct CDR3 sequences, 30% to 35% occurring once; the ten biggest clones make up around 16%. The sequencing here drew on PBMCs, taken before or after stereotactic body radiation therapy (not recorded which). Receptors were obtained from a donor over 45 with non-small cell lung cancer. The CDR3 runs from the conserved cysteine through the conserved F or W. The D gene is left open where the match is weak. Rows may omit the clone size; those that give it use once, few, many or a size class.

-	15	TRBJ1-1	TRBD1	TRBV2	TGTGCCAGCAGTAGGGACAGGCCAGGGAACACTGAAGCTTTCTTT	CASSRDRPGNTEAFF
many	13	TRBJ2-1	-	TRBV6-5	TGTGCCAGCAGTTTCAAGGGGGACAATGAGCAGTTCTTC	CASSFKGDNEQFF
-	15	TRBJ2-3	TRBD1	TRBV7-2	TGTGCCAGCAGTCGGGACAGGGGGCTTACGGATACGCAGTATTTT	CASSRDRGLTDTQYF
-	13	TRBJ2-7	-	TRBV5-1	TGCGCCAGCAGCGTATCAGGGGACTACGAGCAGTACTTC	CASSVSGDYEQYF
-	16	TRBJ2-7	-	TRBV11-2	TGTGCCAGCAGCTTGCGACAACAGGGTTCGGACTACGAGCAGTACTTC	CASSLRQQGSDYEQYF
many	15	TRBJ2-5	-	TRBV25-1	TGTGCCAGCAGTGATCCCGGACCGTACCAAGAGACCCAGTACTTC	CASSDPGPYQETQYF
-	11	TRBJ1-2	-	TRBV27	-	CATASGYVCTF
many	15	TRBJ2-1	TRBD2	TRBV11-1	TGTGCCAGCAGCTCTAGCGGGGGGGACTACAATGAGCAGTTCTTC	CASSSSGGDYNEQFF
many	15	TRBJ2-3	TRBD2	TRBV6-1	TGTGCCAGCAAGCCATCAGGTAGCGGGAGTGATACGCAGTATTTT	CASKPSGSGSDTQYF
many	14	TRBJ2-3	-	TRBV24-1	TGTGCCACCAGTGACCTACGCGGCGCAGATACGCAGTATTTT	CATSDLRGADTQYF
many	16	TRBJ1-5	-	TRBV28	TGTGCCAGCAGTTTACCCTACAGTCGCAGCAATCAGCCCCAGCATTTT	CASSLPYSRSNQPQHF
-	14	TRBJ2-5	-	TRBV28	TGTGCCAGCCTTAGGGGGGGACCTCAAGAGACCCAGTACTTC	CASLRGGPQETQYF
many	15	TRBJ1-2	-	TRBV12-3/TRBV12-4	TGTGCCAGCAGTAACCGGGACGCTCTGCTGGGGGGCTACACCTTC	CASSNRDALLGGYTF
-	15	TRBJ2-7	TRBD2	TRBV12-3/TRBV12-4	TGCGCCAGCAGTTTCGGTCCTAGCGGCTCCTACGAGAAGTACTTC	CASSFGPSGSYEKYF
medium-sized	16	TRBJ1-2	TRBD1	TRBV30	TGTGCCTGGAGGGACCCCCGGGACAGTTCTTTCTATGGCTACACCTTC	CAWRDPRDSSFYGYTF
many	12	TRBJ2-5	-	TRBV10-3	TGTGCCATCAGTGGGGAACAAGAGACCCAGTACTTC	CAISGEQETQYF
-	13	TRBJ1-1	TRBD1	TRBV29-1	TGCAGCGTACGACAGGGGGGGAACACTGAAGCTTTCTTT	CSVRQGGNTEAFF
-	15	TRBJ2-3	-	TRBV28	TGTTCCAGCAGTCAAGGGGCGGTTGGCACAGATACGCAGTATTTT	CSSSQGAVGTDTQYF
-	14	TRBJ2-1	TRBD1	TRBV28	TGTGCCAGTAGGGACAGGGGGCCTACAATGGAGCAGTTCTTC	CASRDRGPTMEQFF
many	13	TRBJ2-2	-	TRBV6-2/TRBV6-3	TGTGCCAGCAGTTACGGGCCAGCCGGGGAGCTGTTTTTT	CASSYGPAGELFF
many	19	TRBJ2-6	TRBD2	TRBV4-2	TGTGCCAGCAGCCCTGAAAATAGCGGGTCCAGCTCTGGGGCCAACGTCCTGACTTTC	CASSPENSGSSSGANVLTF
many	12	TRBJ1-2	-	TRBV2	TGTGCCGAAGGCAGGGTTGACTATGGCTACACCTTC	CAEGRVDYGYTF
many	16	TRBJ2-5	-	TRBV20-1	TGCAGTGCTAAACCCGTTGACGGGGACCAGCGGGAGACCCAGTACTTC	CSAKPVDGDQRETQYF
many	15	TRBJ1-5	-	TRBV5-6	TGTGCCAGCAGCGAGTGGGGGGCGCTTGCTCAGCCCCAGCATTTT	CASSEWGALAQPQHF
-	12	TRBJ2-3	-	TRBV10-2	TGCGCCAGCAGGTCAGGCACAGATACGCAGTATTTT	CASRSGTDTQYF